This T cell receptor beta chain was observed in a study of blood T cell repertoires in COVID-19. Only in-frame clones appear in the TCRdb table, and some are missing; sequencing was by immunoSEQ multiplex PCR. The sample contains 130,000 to 150,000 clones, 80% of which appear only once. Germline values: CDR1 LNHDA, CDR2 SQIVND (reference sequence). There are 14 residues in the CDR3. The ends were cut back, 5 bases at V and 8 bases at J, with 15 bases in the middle. The receptor comes from a woman aged 45-65 years with acute or convalescent COVID-19. The rearrangement uses TRBV19 and TRBJ1-4, with D unresolved. Sequenced: peripheral blood. In DNA, the CDR3 is TGTGCCAGTAGTCTCGGTCTTGGAGGGGAAAAACTGTTTTTT. Translating gives CASSLGLGGEKLFF.